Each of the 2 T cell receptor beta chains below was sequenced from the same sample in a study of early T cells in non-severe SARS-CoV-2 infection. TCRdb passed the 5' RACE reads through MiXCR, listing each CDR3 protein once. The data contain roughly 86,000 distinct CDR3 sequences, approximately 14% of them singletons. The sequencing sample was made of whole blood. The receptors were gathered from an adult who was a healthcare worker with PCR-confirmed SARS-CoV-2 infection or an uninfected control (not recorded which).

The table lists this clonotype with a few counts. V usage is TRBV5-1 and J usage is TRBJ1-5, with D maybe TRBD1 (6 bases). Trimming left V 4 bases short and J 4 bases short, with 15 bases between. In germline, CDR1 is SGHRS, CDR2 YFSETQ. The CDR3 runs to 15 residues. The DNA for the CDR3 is TGCGCCAGCAGCCCCGCGGACAGCACAAATCAGCCCCAGCATTTT. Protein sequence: CASSPADSTNQPQHF.

The CDR3: CASSPGQATLTGELFF. CDR3 in DNA: TGTGCCAGCAGCCCGGGACAGGCGACACTGACCGGGGAGCTGTTTTTT. This chain connects TRBV7-3 to TRBJ2-2, with 8 bases that match TRBD1. The CDR3 sequence is 16 residues long. Losses at the gene ends were 5 bases for V and 5 bases for J; bases not matched to a gene: 10. The V gene's germline CDR1 is SGHTA and CDR2 FQGTGA.